The T cell receptor beta chain under discussion was sequenced for a study of blood T cells in healthy people across ages. Sample-barcoded 5' priming and a J-beta primer mix drove a second PCR of roughly 7 to 11 cycles. TCRdb called the 5' RACE reads again in MiXCR, with one record for every CDR3 protein. The top ten hold less than 2.5% of the sample, which has about 2 million distinct CDR3 sequences, about 49% seen once. Sequences were obtained from blood. This clonotype originated in a woman between 40 and 50 years old in good health.

CDR3 in DNA: TGCAGCGCTTTACGACAGGGAACGAACACTGAAGCTTTCTTT. It specifies CSALRQGTNTEAFF. The chain has TRBV29-1 and TRBJ1-1; 7 nucleotides line up with TRBD1. Germline CDR1 reads SQVTM; CDR2 reads ANQGSEA. This CDR3 comprises 14 residues. Trimming cost V 7 bases and J 1 base; bases outside gene matches: 9.